This T cell receptor beta chain was sequenced for a study of shared clonotypes between healthy human individuals. This clone was recorded many times. Trimming cost V 6 bases and J 0 bases, with 15 bases left between them. The CDR3 totals 16 residues. CDR1 and CDR2 from the germline V gene are LNHDA and SQIVND (reference sequence). How the authors handled the data: Junction-only sequences produced by ImmunoSEQ had no quality scores, so filtering differed. Produced via immunoSEQ multiplex PCR; TCRdb's table is partial and in-frame only. That table is the source of V, J and clone size, and D and trimming were worked out from the DNA. This table has about half a million clones, 81% appearing once.

The chain joins TRBV19 to TRBJ2-1; D is possibly TRBD1 or TRBD2 (6 bases each). This receptor was taken from a woman aged 40 to 50 in good health. Some clones in this sample may be carry-over from other donors' samples. Specimen: PBMCs. The CDR3: CASRQGGNPSYNEQFF. The CDR3 region has the DNA TGTGCCAGTAGACAAGGGGGGAACCCCTCCTACAATGAGCAGTTCTTC.